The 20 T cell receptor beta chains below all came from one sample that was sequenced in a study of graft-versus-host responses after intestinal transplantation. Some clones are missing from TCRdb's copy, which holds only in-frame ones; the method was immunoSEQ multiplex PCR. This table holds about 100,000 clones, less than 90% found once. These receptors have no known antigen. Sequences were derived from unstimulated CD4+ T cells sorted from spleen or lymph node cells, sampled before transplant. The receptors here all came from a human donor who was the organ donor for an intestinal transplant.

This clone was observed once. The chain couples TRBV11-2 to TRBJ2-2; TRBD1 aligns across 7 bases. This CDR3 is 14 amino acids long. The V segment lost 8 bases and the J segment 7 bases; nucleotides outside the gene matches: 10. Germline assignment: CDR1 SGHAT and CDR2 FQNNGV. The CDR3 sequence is CASPGTVRSGELFF. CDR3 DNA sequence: TGTGCCAGCCCCGGGACAGTTCGAAGCGGGGAGCTGTTTTTT.

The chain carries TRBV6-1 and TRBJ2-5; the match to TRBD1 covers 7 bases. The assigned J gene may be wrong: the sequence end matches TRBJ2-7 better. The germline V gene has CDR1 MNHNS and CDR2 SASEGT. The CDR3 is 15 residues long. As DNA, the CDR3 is TGTGCCAGCAGTGTCCCCGGGACAGTGAACTACGAGCAGTACTTC. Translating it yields CASSVPGTVNYEQYF.

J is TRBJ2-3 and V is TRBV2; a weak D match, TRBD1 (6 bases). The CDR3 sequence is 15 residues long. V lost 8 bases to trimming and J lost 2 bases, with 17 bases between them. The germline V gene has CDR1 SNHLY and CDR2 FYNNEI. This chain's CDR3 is CASGRRGGDTDTQYF. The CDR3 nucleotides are TGTGCCAGCGGGCGGAGAGGGGGTGACACAGATACGCAGTATTTT.

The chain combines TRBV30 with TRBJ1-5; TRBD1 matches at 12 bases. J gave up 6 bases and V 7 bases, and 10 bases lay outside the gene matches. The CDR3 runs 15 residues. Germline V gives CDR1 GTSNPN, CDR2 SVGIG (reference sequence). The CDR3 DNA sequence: TGTGCCTTACGAACCGGGACAGGGGGCTCTCAGCCCCAGCATTTT. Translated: CALRTGTGGSQPQHF. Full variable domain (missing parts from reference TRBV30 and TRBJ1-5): SQTIHQWPATLVQPVGSPLSLECTVEGTSNPNLYWYRQAAGRGLQLLFYSVGIGQISSEVPQNLSASRPQDRQFILSSKKLLLSDSGFYLCALRTGTGGSQPQHFGDGTRLSIL.

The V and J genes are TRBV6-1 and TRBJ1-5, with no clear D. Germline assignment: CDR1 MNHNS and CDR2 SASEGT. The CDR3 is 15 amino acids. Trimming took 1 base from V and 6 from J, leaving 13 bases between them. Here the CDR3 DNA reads TGTGCCAGCAGTGAAGGTGTTGTGGGGAGTCAGCCCCAGCATTTT. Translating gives CASSEGVVGSQPQHF.

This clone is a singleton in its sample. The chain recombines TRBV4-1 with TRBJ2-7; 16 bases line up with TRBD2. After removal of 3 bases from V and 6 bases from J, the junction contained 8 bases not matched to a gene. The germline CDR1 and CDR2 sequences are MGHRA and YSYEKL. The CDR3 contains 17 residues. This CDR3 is CASSQPGTSGGASEQYF. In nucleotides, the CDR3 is TGCGCCAGCAGCCAGCCCGGGACTAGCGGGGGGGCCAGCGAGCAGTACTTC.

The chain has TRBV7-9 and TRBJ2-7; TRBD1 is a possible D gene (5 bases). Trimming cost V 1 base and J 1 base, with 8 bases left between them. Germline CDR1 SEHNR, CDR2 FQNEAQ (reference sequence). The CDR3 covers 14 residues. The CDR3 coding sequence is TGTGCCAGCAGCTTAGAAGGGGTATCCTACGAGCAGTACTTC. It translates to CASSLEGVSYEQYF.

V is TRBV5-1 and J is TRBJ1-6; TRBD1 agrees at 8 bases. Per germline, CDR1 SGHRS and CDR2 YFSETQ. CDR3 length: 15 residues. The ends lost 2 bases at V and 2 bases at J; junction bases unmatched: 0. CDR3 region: CASSLQGAYNSPLHF. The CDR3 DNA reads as TGCGCCAGCAGCTTACAGGGGGCCTATAATTCACCCCTCCACTTT.

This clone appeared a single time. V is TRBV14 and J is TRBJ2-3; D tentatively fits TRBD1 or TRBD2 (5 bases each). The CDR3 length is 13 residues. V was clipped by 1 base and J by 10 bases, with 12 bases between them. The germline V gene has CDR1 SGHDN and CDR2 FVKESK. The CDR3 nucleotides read TGTGCCAGCAGCCAAGTTCTGGGGGTAGCGCAGTATTTT. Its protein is CASSQVLGVAQYF. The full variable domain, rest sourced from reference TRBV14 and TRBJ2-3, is EAGVTQFPSHSVIEKGQTVTLRCDPISGHDNLYWYRRVMGKEIKFLLHFVKESKQDESGMPNNRFLAERTGGTYSTLKVQPAELEDSGVYFCASSQVLGVAQYFGPGTRLTVL.

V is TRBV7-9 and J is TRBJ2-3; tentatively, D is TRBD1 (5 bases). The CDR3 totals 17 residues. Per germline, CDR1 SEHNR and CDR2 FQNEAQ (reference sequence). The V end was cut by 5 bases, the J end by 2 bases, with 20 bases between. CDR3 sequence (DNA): TGTGCCAGCAGCCCCCAGGTGTGGGGCGGTATCACAGATACGCAGTATTTT. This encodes CASSPQVWGGITDTQYF.

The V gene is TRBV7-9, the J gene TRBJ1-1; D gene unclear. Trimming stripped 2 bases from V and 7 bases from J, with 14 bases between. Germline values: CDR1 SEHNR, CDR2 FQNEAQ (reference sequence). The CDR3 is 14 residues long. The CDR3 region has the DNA TGTGCCAGCAGCTTATCTTTAACAGCAGGTGAAGCTTTCTTT. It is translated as CASSLSLTAGEAFF.

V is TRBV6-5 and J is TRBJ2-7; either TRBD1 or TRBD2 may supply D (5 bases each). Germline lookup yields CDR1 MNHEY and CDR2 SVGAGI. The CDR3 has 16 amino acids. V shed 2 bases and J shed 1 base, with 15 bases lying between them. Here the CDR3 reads CASSYPPGTASYEQYF. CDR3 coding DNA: TGTGCCAGCAGTTACCCGCCCGGGACGGCTTCCTACGAGCAGTACTTC.

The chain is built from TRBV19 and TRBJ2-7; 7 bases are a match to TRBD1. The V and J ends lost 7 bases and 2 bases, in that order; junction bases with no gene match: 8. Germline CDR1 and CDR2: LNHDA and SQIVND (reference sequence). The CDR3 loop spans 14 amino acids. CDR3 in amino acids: CASTPRDRPYEQYF. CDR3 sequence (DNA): TGTGCCAGTACCCCACGGGACAGACCCTACGAGCAGTACTTC.

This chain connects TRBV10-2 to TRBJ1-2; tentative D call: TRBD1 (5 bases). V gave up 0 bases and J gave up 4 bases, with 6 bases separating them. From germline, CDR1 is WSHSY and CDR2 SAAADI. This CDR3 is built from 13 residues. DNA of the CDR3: TGCGCCAGCAGTGAGTCCCAGGGCTATGGCTACACCTTC. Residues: CASSESQGYGYTF.

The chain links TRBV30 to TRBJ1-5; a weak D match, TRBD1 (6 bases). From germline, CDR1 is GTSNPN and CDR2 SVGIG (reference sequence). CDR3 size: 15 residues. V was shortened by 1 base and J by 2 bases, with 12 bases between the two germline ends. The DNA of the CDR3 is TGTGCCTGGAGTGGGGGGCCCGGAGGCAATCAGCCCCAGCATTTT. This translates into CAWSGGPGGNQPQHF.

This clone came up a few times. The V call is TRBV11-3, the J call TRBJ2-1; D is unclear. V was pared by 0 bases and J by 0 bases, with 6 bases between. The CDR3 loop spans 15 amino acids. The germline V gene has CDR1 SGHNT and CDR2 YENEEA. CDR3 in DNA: TGTGCCAGCAGCTTAGACACGGGCTCCTACAATGAGCAGTTCTTC. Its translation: CASSLDTGSYNEQFF.

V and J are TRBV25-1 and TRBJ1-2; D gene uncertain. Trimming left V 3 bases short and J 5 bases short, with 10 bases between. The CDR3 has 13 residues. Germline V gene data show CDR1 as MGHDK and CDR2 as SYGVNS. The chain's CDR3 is CASSEFGEYGYTF. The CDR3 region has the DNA TGTGCCAGCAGTGAGTTCGGGGAATATGGCTACACCTTC.

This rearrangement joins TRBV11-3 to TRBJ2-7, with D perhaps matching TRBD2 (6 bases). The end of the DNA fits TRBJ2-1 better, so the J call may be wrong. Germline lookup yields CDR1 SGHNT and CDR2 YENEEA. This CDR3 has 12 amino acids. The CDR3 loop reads CASSLSGDEQFF. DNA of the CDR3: TGTGCCAGCAGCTTATCGGGGGATGAGCAGTTCTTC.

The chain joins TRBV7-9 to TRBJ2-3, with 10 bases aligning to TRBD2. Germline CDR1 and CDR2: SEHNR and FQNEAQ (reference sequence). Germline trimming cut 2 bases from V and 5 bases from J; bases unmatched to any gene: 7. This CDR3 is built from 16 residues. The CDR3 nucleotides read TGTGCCAGCAGCTTAAGCGGGGGGGCCTTTGGAGATACGCAGTATTTT. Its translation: CASSLSGGAFGDTQYF.

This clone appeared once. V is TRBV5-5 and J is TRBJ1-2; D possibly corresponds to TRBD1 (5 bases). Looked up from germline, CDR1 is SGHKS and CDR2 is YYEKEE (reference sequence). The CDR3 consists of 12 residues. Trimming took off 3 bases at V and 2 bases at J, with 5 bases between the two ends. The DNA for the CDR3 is TGTGCCAGCAGCTGGGACAACTATGGCTACACCTTC. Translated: CASSWDNYGYTF. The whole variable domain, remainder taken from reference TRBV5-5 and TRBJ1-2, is DAGVTQSPTHLIKTRGQQVTLRCSPISGHKSVSWYQQVLGQGPQFIFQYYEKEERGRGNFPDRFSARQFPNYSSELNVNALLLGDSALYLCASSWDNYGYTFGSGTRLTVV.